What follows are 25 T cell receptor beta chains derived from one specimen sequenced in a study of monozygotic twins with inflammatory bowel disease. Each CDR3 protein gets one entry in TCRdb, which reprocessed the 5' RACE reads and gives no DNA. The sample totals more than 350,000 distinct CDR3 sequences; its top ten clones hold 2.4%. Source material: blood. These TCRs come from a human donor with ulcerative colitis or Crohn's disease, or a healthy co-twin of an affected twin (not recorded which).

The rearrangement joins TRBV6-1 to TRBJ2-7; TCRdb reports TRBD1, a call that lacks DNA to check it against. CDR1 and CDR2 (germline): MNHNS, SASEGT. The CDR3 covers 12 residues. This CDR3 is CASSPDSSEQYF.

The CDR3 protein is CAISDQNQPQHF. The rearrangement links TRBV10-3 to TRBJ1-5. There are 12 residues in the CDR3. Per the germline V gene, CDR1 is ENHRY and CDR2 is SYGVKD.

The gene calls are TRBV7-2 and TRBJ2-7; the D call from TCRdb, TRBD1, cannot be confirmed without DNA. The germline gives CDR1 SGHTA, CDR2 FQGNSA. The CDR3 has 13 amino acids. This CDR3 reads CASSIAPISEQYF. Filled out from reference TRBV7-2 and TRBJ2-7, the complete variable domain reads GAGVSQSPSNKVTEKGKDVELRCDPISGHTALYWYRQSLGQGLEFLIYFQGNSAPDKSGLPSDRFSAERTGGSVSTLTIQRTQQEDSAVYLCASSIAPISEQYFGPGTRLTVT.

The chain uses TRBV7-2 and TRBJ2-1; TCRdb's D call, TRBD2, is unchecked because there is no DNA. Germline CDR1 SGHTA, CDR2 FQGNSA. The CDR3 extends over 15 amino acids. This CDR3 reads CASSSGGRSGNEQFF. The whole variable domain, remainder taken from reference TRBV7-2 and TRBJ2-1, is GAGVSQSPSNKVTEKGKDVELRCDPISGHTALYWYRQSLGQGLEFLIYFQGNSAPDKSGLPSDRFSAERTGGSVSTLTIQRTQQEDSAVYLCASSSGGRSGNEQFFGPGTRLTVL.

The genes are TRBV4-3 and TRBJ2-7; without DNA, the TCRdb call of TRBD1 cannot be checked. CDR1 and CDR2 from the germline V gene are LGHNA and YSLEER. This CDR3 region has 14 residues. The CDR3 region is CASSQGPGLYEQYF.

The chain recombines TRBV12-3 or TRBV12-4 with TRBJ2-6; the D gene TCRdb calls, TRBD1, cannot be checked with no DNA. The CDR3 is 15 amino acids. The CDR3 is CASSLRGAGANVLTF.

This chain uses TRBV4-2 with TRBJ2-2; TCRdb lists TRBD2, though no DNA is available to test this call. From germline, CDR1 is LGHNA and CDR2 YNFKEQ. The CDR3 extends over 17 amino acids. CDR3 protein: CASSQETVAGNTGELFF.

The genes are TRBV7-2 and TRBJ2-5; TCRdb lists TRBD1, though no DNA is available to test this call. In germline, CDR1 is SGHTA, CDR2 FQGNSA. CDR3 length: 17 residues. The CDR3 sequence: CASSPGEQRAGQETQYF. The full variable domain, rest sourced from reference TRBV7-2 and TRBJ2-5, is GAGVSQSPSNKVTEKGKDVELRCDPISGHTALYWYRQSLGQGLEFLIYFQGNSAPDKSGLPSDRFSAERTGGSVSTLTIQRTQQEDSAVYLCASSPGEQRAGQETQYFGPGTRLLVL.

The genes are TRBV15 and TRBJ1-2; the D gene TCRdb calls, TRBD1, cannot be checked with no DNA. CDR3 length: 13 residues. Germline loops: CDR1 LNHNV, CDR2 YYDKDF (reference sequence). CDR3: CATSGGRDYGYTF.

The rearrangement links TRBV12-3 or TRBV12-4 to TRBJ1-2. The CDR3 length is 14 residues. The chain's CDR3 is CASSLGGTRDGYTF.

The rearrangement joins TRBV20-1 to TRBJ1-5; the TCRdb call, TRBD1, lacks DNA for checking. Looked up from germline, CDR1 is DFQATT and CDR2 is SNEGSKA (reference sequence). The CDR3 loop spans 15 amino acids. The CDR3 sequence is CSARKAGAFNQPQHF.

The rearrangement joins TRBV6-1 to TRBJ1-4; TCRdb designates TRBD1, a call that cannot be tested without DNA. The CDR3 is 16 amino acids. Germline CDR1 and CDR2: MNHNS and SASEGT. The CDR3 spells CASSDNLGQLNEKLFF.

The J gene is TRBJ2-2, the V gene TRBV20-1; the TCRdb D gene call, TRBD1, has no DNA to confirm it. Germline V CDR1 and CDR2: DFQATT, SNEGSKA (reference sequence). The CDR3 length is 14 residues. CDR3: CSARAPTDTGELFF.

The genes are TRBV11-2 and TRBJ2-3; there is no DNA to check the TCRdb D call of TRBD1. The CDR3 loop spans 14 amino acids. Per the germline V gene, CDR1 is SGHAT and CDR2 is FQNNGV. CDR3: CASGTGRMPDTQYF. The entire variable domain, with the rest obtained from reference TRBV11-2 and TRBJ2-3, is as follows: EAGVAQSPRYKIIEKRQSVAFWCNPISGHATLYWYQQILGQGPKLLIQFQNNGVVDDSQLPKDRFSAERLKGVDSTLKIQPAKLEDSAVYLCASGTGRMPDTQYFGPGTRLTVL.

V is TRBV12-3 or TRBV12-4 and J is TRBJ1-6; TCRdb selects TRBD1, and the lack of DNA leaves this call unchecked. The CDR3 contains 15 residues. CDR3 amino acids: CASSSTTGTVSPLHF.

This rearrangement joins TRBV7-8 to TRBJ1-3. Germline V lookup: CDR1 SGHVS, CDR2 FQNEAQ. This CDR3 is built from 18 residues. CDR3 residues: CASSGRAFGALGGNTIYF.

This chain links TRBV20-1 with TRBJ1-5; as DNA is missing, the TRBD1 call by TCRdb cannot be tested. The CDR3 length is 15 residues. Germline V gene lookup returns CDR1 DFQATT and CDR2 SNEGSKA (reference sequence). The CDR3 is CSAQKPGQGWQPQHF.

The rearrangement links TRBV11-3 to TRBJ2-7. The germline gives CDR1 SGHNT, CDR2 YENEEA. The CDR3 runs to 14 residues. CDR3: CASSLGRGTHEQYF.

The chain joins TRBV12-3 or TRBV12-4 to TRBJ2-4; lacking DNA, the TRBD2 call made by TCRdb goes unchecked. CDR3 size: 13 residues. The CDR3 is CASSLNSVDIQYF.

V is TRBV6-4 and J is TRBJ2-2; the TCRdb D gene call, TRBD1, has no DNA to confirm it. Germline V gene data show CDR1 as MRHNA and CDR2 as SNTAGT. This CDR3 spans 14 amino acids. The CDR3 region is CASSAGQGTGELFF.

This chain uses TRBV7-2 with TRBJ2-7; checking the TCRdb D call of TRBD1 is not possible without DNA. Germline CDR1 is SGHTA and CDR2 is FQGNSA. The CDR3 is made up of 15 amino acids. The CDR3 is CASSYKQGFPYEQYF.

The chain's CDR3 is CASSLHPQNTGELFF. The rearrangement links TRBV7-2 to TRBJ2-2. Germline values: CDR1 SGHTA, CDR2 FQGNSA. CDR3 length: 15 residues.

This chain links TRBV5-6 with TRBJ2-2; TCRdb's D call of TRBD2 is untestable without DNA. This CDR3 contains 14 residues. Germline V gene lookup returns CDR1 SGHDT and CDR2 YYEEEE. The CDR3 sequence is CASSWGGPTGELFF.

The rearrangement uses TRBV6-2 or TRBV6-3 and TRBJ2-1; TCRdb lists TRBD2, though no DNA is available to test this call. The V gene's germline CDR1 is MNHEY and CDR2 SVGEGT. CDR3 length equals 17 residues. This CDR3 reads CASSYSSIAKSYNEQFF.

V and J are TRBV29-1 and TRBJ2-1; absent DNA, TCRdb's TRBD2 call cannot be checked. The CDR3 extends over 18 amino acids. In germline, CDR1 is SQVTM, CDR2 ANQGSEA. The CDR3 here is CSVVSPGRASHSYNEQFF.